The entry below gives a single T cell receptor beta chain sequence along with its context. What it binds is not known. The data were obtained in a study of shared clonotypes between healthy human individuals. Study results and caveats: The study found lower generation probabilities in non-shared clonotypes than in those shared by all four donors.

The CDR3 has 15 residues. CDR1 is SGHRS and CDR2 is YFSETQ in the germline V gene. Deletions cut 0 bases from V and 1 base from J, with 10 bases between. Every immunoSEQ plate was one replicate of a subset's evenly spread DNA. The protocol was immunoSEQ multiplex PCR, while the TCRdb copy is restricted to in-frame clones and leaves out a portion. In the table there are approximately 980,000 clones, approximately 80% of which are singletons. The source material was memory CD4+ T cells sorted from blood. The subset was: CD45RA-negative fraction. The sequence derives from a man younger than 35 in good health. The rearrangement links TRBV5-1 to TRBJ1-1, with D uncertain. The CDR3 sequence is CASSLGTVENTEAFF. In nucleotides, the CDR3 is TGCGCCAGCAGCTTGGGCACAGTCGAGAACACTGAAGCTTTCTTT.